The source of this T cell receptor beta chain is a study of blood T cell repertoires in COVID-19. In the study overall: Donors in the United States, Italy and Spain gave samples during acute or convalescent COVID-19.

Germline V lookup: CDR1 SGHDT, CDR2 YYEEEE. Germline trimming cut 2 bases from V and 3 bases from J; bases unmatched to any gene: 4. This CDR3 has 15 amino acids. Sequencing used immunoSEQ multiplex PCR; TCRdb keeps in-frame clones, though not all of them. The table shows about 250,000 clones, with roughly 89% occurring only once. The chain links TRBV5-6 to TRBJ1-5; 8 nucleotides match TRBD1. The receptor comes from a man aged 35-49 years who had recovered from COVID-19. Sequenced sample: PBMCs or T cells enriched from blood (not recorded which). The CDR3 region is CASSLYRGDNQPQHF. In DNA, the CDR3 is TGTGCCAGCAGCTTATACAGGGGGGACAATCAGCCCCAGCATTTT.